This T cell receptor (beta chain) was captured in a study of blood T cell repertoires in COVID-19. Study summary: The United States, Italy and Spain provided the acute and convalescent COVID-19 samples.

Seattle researchers signed up patients amid active infection and tracked them longitudinally. CDR1 and CDR2 from the germline V gene are MNHNS and SASEGT. This CDR3 has 16 amino acids. Losses at the gene ends were 1 base for V and 2 bases for J; bases not matched to a gene: 6. The authors' processing: Nucleated cell counts were estimated from reference gene primer amplification. Some clones are missing from TCRdb's copy, which holds only in-frame ones; the method was immunoSEQ multiplex PCR. The V and J calls and clone size come from that table; D and trimming were worked out from the DNA. Among about 100,000 clones listed, 70% to 90% were seen once.

This clonotype was sampled from a human donor with COVID-19, enrolled during active disease. The donor label of this sample is uncertain. The specimen was peripheral blood. This chain uses TRBV6-1 with TRBJ2-5; 8 nucleotides agree with TRBD2. Written as DNA, the CDR3 is TGTGCCAGCAGTGAAGGGACTAGCAGCCTTCAAGAGACCCAGTACTTC. Translated: CASSEGTSSLQETQYF.